This T cell receptor (beta chain) came from a study of Ad26.COV2.S vaccination and SARS-CoV-2 variants. Study-level information: Ad26.COV2.S shots went into the muscle once or twice, 56 days apart.

Sequencing used immunoSEQ multiplex PCR; TCRdb keeps in-frame clones, though not all of them. There are roughly 700,000 clones in the sample; more than 70% occur only once, and about 1.5% lies in the top ten. Looked up from germline, CDR1 is KGHDR and CDR2 is SFDVKD. This CDR3 is built from 15 residues. The V end was cut by 2 bases, the J end by 6 bases, with 16 bases between. The treatment: around 19 received Ad26.COV2.S at low or high dose, single or two shots; roughly five received placebo; per-sample allocation not given. The samples were gathered on day 63 after the first injection of vaccine or placebo. Findings and limits, study-wide: Possible underestimation of total T cell responses by the TCR breadth and depth analyses was noted.

In its sample, this clone was seen once. No antigen is known for it. The chain combines TRBV24-1 with TRBJ2-7; no definite D call. The TCR originated in a person aged 18-65 years who received the Ad26.COV2.S COVID-19 vaccine or a placebo. The sample consisted of peripheral blood, taken in a trial of Ad26.COV2.S vaccine versus placebo. DNA of the CDR3: TGTGCCACCAGTGATTCCTCCGATTTAGCCAGCGAGCAGTACTTC. Its protein is CATSDSSDLASEQYF.